The 30 T cell receptor beta chains below all came from one sample that was sequenced in a study of OX40 agonist ivuxolimab in advanced cancers. This table comes from immunoSEQ multiplex PCR, and its TCRdb copy is limited to in-frame clones, with some not included. The sample has approximately 66,000 clones, approximately 86% seen once. The sequencing here drew on CD4+ or CD8+ T cells sorted from blood, taken in a trial of the OX40 agonist ivuxolimab. The receptors stem from an adult with an advanced solid tumor such as melanoma, head and neck, liver or kidney cancer.

This clone was counted a few times. V and J are TRBV6-5 and TRBJ1-1; D gene ambiguous. CDR3 length equals 10 residues. The V gene's germline CDR1 is MNHEY and CDR2 SVGAGI. Deletions cut 3 bases from V and 8 bases from J, with 4 bases between. CDR3: CASSYTEAFF. The CDR3 DNA is TGTGCCAGCAGTTATACAGAAGCTTTCTTT.

This chain links TRBV19 with TRBJ1-4; perhaps TRBD1 as D (6 bases). The V gene's germline CDR1 is LNHDA and CDR2 SQIVND (reference sequence). Trimming removed 3 bases at V and 8 bases at J, with 13 bases between. The CDR3 is 14 residues long. The CDR3: CASSMTGMTEKLFF. CDR3 in DNA: TGTGCCAGTAGTATGACAGGAATGACAGAAAAACTGTTTTTT. The full variable domain, in which reference TRBV19 and TRBJ1-4 provide the parts outside the CDR3, is DGGITQSPKYLFRKEGQNVTLSCEQNLNHDAMYWYRQDPGQGLRLIYYSQIVNDFQKGDIAEGYSVSREKKESFPLTVTSAQKNPTAFYLCASSMTGMTEKLFFGSGTQLSVL.

V gene TRBV19 combines with J gene TRBJ1-5; a possible D gene is TRBD1 (5 bases). Trimming left V 3 bases short and J 4 bases short, with 10 bases between. The CDR3 length is 14 residues. From germline, CDR1 is LNHDA and CDR2 SQIVND (reference sequence). The CDR3 is CASSISGGNQPQHF. The CDR3 DNA sequence: TGTGCCAGTAGTATCTCGGGGGGGAATCAGCCCCAGCATTTT.

V usage is TRBV28 and J usage is TRBJ1-1; a weak D match, TRBD1 (6 bases). Per germline, CDR1 MDHEN and CDR2 SYDVKM. V was cut by 4 bases and J by 5 bases, with 14 bases left in between. The CDR3 length is 14 residues. The CDR3 DNA follows: TGTGCCAGCAGTTCGGGGGACACTAGGACTGAAGCTTTCTTT. This encodes CASSSGDTRTEAFF.

The V and J genes are TRBV5-1 and TRBJ2-7; 9 nucleotides agree with TRBD1. J was trimmed by 3 bases and V by 0 bases; bases with no gene match: 7. The CDR3 sequence is 16 residues long. Per the germline V gene, CDR1 is SGHRS and CDR2 is YFSETQ. The chain's CDR3 is CASSLAGTGRGYEQYF. The DNA for the CDR3 is TGCGCCAGCAGCTTGGCCGGGACAGGGCGAGGCTACGAGCAGTACTTC.

V and J are TRBV4-2 and TRBJ2-5; a possible D gene is TRBD2 (6 bases). CDR1 and CDR2 from the germline V gene are LGHNA and YNFKEQ. The CDR3 loop spans 12 amino acids. The ends were cut back, 5 bases at V and 5 bases at J, with 9 bases in the middle. CDR3 loop: CASSGLAETQYF. For the CDR3, the DNA is TGTGCCAGCAGCGGGCTAGCGGAGACCCAGTACTTC.

V is TRBV5-1 and J is TRBJ2-6; no clear D. The CDR3 is 15 residues long. V was cut by 0 bases and J by 0 bases, with 4 bases left in between. The germline gives CDR1 SGHRS, CDR2 YFSETQ. This CDR3 reads CASSLETSGANVLTF. CDR3 nucleotides: TGCGCCAGCAGCTTGGAGACCTCTGGGGCCAACGTCCTGACTTTC.

The count of this clone is one. The V and J genes are TRBV7-9 and TRBJ2-7; unclear D gene. Germline V gene data show CDR1 as SEHNR and CDR2 as FQNEAQ (reference sequence). The ends were cut back, 1 base at V and 4 bases at J, with 5 bases in the middle. This CDR3 region has 12 residues. The CDR3 loop reads CASSLDQYEQYF. The CDR3, as DNA: TGTGCCAGCAGCTTAGACCAGTACGAGCAGTACTTC.

This clone has just one count. The chain links TRBV6-6 to TRBJ2-1, with a possible D match to TRBD1 (6 bases). This CDR3 contains 14 residues. V lost 6 bases and J 10 bases, leaving 19 bases between the germline ends. Germline CDR1 MNHNY, CDR2 SVGAGI (reference sequence). The CDR3 protein is CASSLTTGLEEQFF. The CDR3 DNA is TGTGCCAGCAGCCTTACGACAGGTTTAGAAGAGCAGTTCTTC.

As regards this clone: At one of its ends the junction is not consistent with the germline gene, which may arise from a read error. This CDR3 is also generated by other DNA sequences in the sample. The V gene is TRBV6-1, the J gene TRBJ1-3; no definite D call. Germline CDR1 is MNHNS and CDR2 is SASEGT. The CDR3 spans 14 residues. The CDR3 region has the DNA TGTGCCAGCAGAAGTTTGACCTCTGGAAACACCATATACTTT. Protein: CASRSLTSGNTIYF.

The V and J genes are TRBV19 and TRBJ1-1; D not resolved. This CDR3 comprises 13 residues. Germline values: CDR1 LNHDA, CDR2 SQIVND (reference sequence). Trimming stripped 6 bases from V and 3 bases from J, with 11 bases between. The CDR3: CASSSEAYTEAFF. In DNA form, the CDR3 reads TGTGCCAGTAGCTCCGAGGCGTACACTGAAGCTTTCTTT. Full variable domain (remainder filled in from reference TRBV19 and TRBJ1-1): DGGITQSPKYLFRKEGQNVTLSCEQNLNHDAMYWYRQDPGQGLRLIYYSQIVNDFQKGDIAEGYSVSREKKESFPLTVTSAQKNPTAFYLCASSSEAYTEAFFGQGTRLTVV.

The V and J genes are TRBV7-2 and TRBJ2-5, with no clear D. The DNA matches TRBJ2-7 better at its end, which makes the J call doubtful. This CDR3 is built from 11 residues. Germline V gene sequence: CDR1 SGHTA, CDR2 FQGNSA. CDR3 in DNA: TGTGCCAGCAGCTCCGCCTACGAGCAGTACTTC. Translated: CASSSAYEQYF.

The count of this clone is one. The V call is TRBV6-5, the J call TRBJ2-7; TRBD1 matches at 8 bases. CDR1 is MNHEY, CDR2 SVGAGI, per germline. Unmatched junction bases numbered 3, after V lost 6 bases and J lost 2 bases. This CDR3 has 13 amino acids. CDR3 nucleotides: TGTGCCAGCAGCCCAGGGGGCACCTACGAGCAGTACTTC. Its protein product is CASSPGGTYEQYF.

J is TRBJ1-5 and V is TRBV19; D uncertain. The V gene lost 6 bases and the J gene lost 7 bases, with 16 bases spanning the gap. This CDR3 is 14 amino acids long. Germline loops: CDR1 LNHDA, CDR2 SQIVND (reference sequence). CDR3 nucleotide sequence: TGTGCCAGTAGGCCTGCGGGAGGCCCCCAGCCCCAGCATTTT. Translated: CASRPAGGPQPQHF.

V and J are TRBV5-1 and TRBJ1-2; D remains ambiguous. This CDR3 comprises 13 residues. Trimming shortened V by 2 bases and J by 0 bases, and 5 bases separated the two germline ends. Germline values: CDR1 SGHRS, CDR2 YFSETQ. The CDR3 loop is CASSFESNYGYTF. The CDR3 bases are TGCGCCAGCAGCTTTGAATCTAACTATGGCTACACCTTC.

This clone has just one count. This rearrangement joins TRBV19 to TRBJ1-5; unclear D gene. The germline V gene encodes CDR1 LNHDA and CDR2 SQIVND (reference sequence). CDR3 size: 15 residues. The germline V and J ends were trimmed by 5 bases and 4 bases, with 15 bases remaining between them. The CDR3 sequence is CASSPSANLNQPQHF. CDR3 sequence (DNA): TGTGCCAGTAGTCCGAGCGCGAACCTTAATCAGCCCCAGCATTTT. Full variable domain (missing parts from reference TRBV19 and TRBJ1-5): DGGITQSPKYLFRKEGQNVTLSCEQNLNHDAMYWYRQDPGQGLRLIYYSQIVNDFQKGDIAEGYSVSREKKESFPLTVTSAQKNPTAFYLCASSPSANLNQPQHFGDGTRLSIL.

The gene calls are TRBV9 and TRBJ2-1; tentative D call: TRBD2 (5 bases). There are 17 residues in the CDR3. Germline V CDR1 and CDR2: SGDLS, YYNGEE. V lost 4 bases and J lost 0, with 17 bases in between. Here the CDR3 reads CASSPNAGVSSYNEQFF. DNA for the CDR3: TGTGCCAGCAGCCCTAACGCCGGGGTAAGCTCCTACAATGAGCAGTTCTTC.

The V gene is TRBV29-1, the J gene TRBJ1-2; D not certain. Trimming removed 3 bases from V and 7 bases from J, with 6 bases in between. Per germline, CDR1 SQVTM and CDR2 ANQGSEA. The CDR3 covers 10 residues. CDR3 nucleotides: TGCAGCGTTGAGGAGGGTGGCTACACCTTC. This sequence encodes CSVEEGGYTF.

The chain combines TRBV5-8 with TRBJ1-5, with D perhaps TRBD1 (6 bases). Germline V CDR1 and CDR2: SGHTS, YDEGEE. The CDR3 totals 14 residues. The germline V and J ends were trimmed by 6 bases and 6 bases, with 16 bases remaining between them. CDR3 coding DNA: TGTGCCAGCACCCCTGGGCAGGGGCGTCAGCCCCAGCATTTT. As protein: CASTPGQGRQPQHF.

The chain links TRBV25-1 to TRBJ1-6, with D uncertain. V was clipped by 4 bases and J by 5 bases, with 9 bases between them. The length of the CDR3 is 14 residues. The germline gives CDR1 MGHDK, CDR2 SYGVNS. The CDR3 protein is CASSALEHNSPLHF. Here the CDR3 DNA reads TGTGCCAGCAGTGCCTTGGAGCATAATTCACCCCTCCACTTT.

V and J are TRBV10-3 and TRBJ2-7; tentatively, D is TRBD2 (6 bases). V gave up 3 bases and J gave up 2 bases, with 14 bases separating them. Per the germline V gene, CDR1 is ENHRY and CDR2 is SYGVKD. The CDR3 runs 15 residues. The CDR3 sequence is CAISEGRGKTYEQYF. The DNA for the CDR3 is TGTGCCATCAGTGAAGGGCGCGGGAAAACCTACGAGCAGTACTTC.

The chain carries TRBV6-1 and TRBJ1-2; 10 bases line up with TRBD1. The CDR3 loop spans 17 amino acids. J gave up 3 bases and V 2 bases, and 9 bases lay outside the gene matches. Germline V lookup: CDR1 MNHNS, CDR2 SASEGT. This CDR3 is CASSERLGTGADYGYTF. The CDR3 DNA reads as TGTGCCAGCAGTGAACGGTTAGGGACAGGGGCTGACTATGGCTACACCTTC.

J is TRBJ2-2 and V is TRBV6-6, with 7 bases matching TRBD1. The CDR3 runs 15 residues. From germline, CDR1 is MNHNY and CDR2 SVGAGI (reference sequence). The V and J ends lost 2 bases and 4 bases, in that order; junction bases with no gene match: 4. CDR3 loop: CASSYVSGGTGELFF. Written as DNA, the CDR3 is TGTGCCAGCAGTTACGTTTCAGGGGGCACCGGGGAGCTGTTTTTT.

The rearrangement uses TRBV2 and TRBJ2-7; the D gene is possibly TRBD1 (6 bases). Germline CDR1 reads SNHLY; CDR2 reads FYNNEI. The germline V and J ends were trimmed by 6 bases and 3 bases, with 18 bases remaining between them. The CDR3 sequence is 15 residues long. CDR3 nucleotide sequence: TGTGCCAGCAGCAAACCGGGACAAGCTGTCTACGAGCAGTACTTC. Its translation: CASSKPGQAVYEQYF.

The chain recombines TRBV5-1 with TRBJ2-3; 8 bases map to TRBD1. V shed 6 bases and J 6 bases; nucleotides not matched to a gene: 3. The CDR3 contains 12 residues. CDR1 is SGHRS, CDR2 YFSETQ, per germline. CDR3 DNA: TGCGCCAGCACAGGACAGGGCGATACGCAGTATTTT. Amino acid sequence: CASTGQGDTQYF.

The chain joins TRBV5-1 to TRBJ2-2, with 9 bases matching TRBD1. V lost 5 bases and J lost 7; bases outside the gene matches: 9. CDR3 size: 15 residues. Germline CDR1 SGHRS, CDR2 YFSETQ. CDR3 coding DNA: TGCGCCAGCAGACGGACAGGGGATCTCCTCGGGGAGCTGTTTTTT. It codes for CASRRTGDLLGELFF.

The chain is built from TRBV7-3 and TRBJ2-2, with D unresolved. This CDR3 comprises 14 residues. V dropped 2 bases and J dropped 1 base, with 5 bases sitting between them. Per the germline V gene, CDR1 is SGHTA and CDR2 is FQGTGA. DNA for the CDR3: TGTGCCAGCAGCTTAGGGTTGAACACCGGGGAGCTGTTTTTT. This codes for CASSLGLNTGELFF.

The chain combines TRBV10-3 with TRBJ2-7; the match to TRBD1 covers 8 bases. Trimming took 10 bases from V and 4 from J; bases not matched to a gene: 3. CDR1 and CDR2 (germline): ENHRY, SYGVKD. The CDR3 is 11 amino acids. The CDR3 spells CATRTGYEQYF. The CDR3 region has the DNA TGTGCCACCAGGACAGGGTACGAGCAGTACTTC.

The V gene is TRBV27, the J gene TRBJ1-6, with 7 positions matching TRBD1. Per the germline V gene, CDR1 is MNHEY and CDR2 is SMNVEV (reference sequence). The length of the CDR3 is 16 residues. V shed 2 bases and J 7 bases; nucleotides not matched to a gene: 8. The CDR3 sequence: CASSLTLGTVNSPLHF. In nucleotides, the CDR3 is TGTGCCAGCAGTTTAACTTTGGGGACAGTAAATTCACCCCTCCACTTT.

The rearrangement links TRBV6-5 to TRBJ2-7; D gene unclear. V dropped 2 bases and J dropped 3 bases, with 17 bases sitting between them. The CDR3 is 16 amino acids. The germline V gene encodes CDR1 MNHEY and CDR2 SVGAGI. The CDR3 nucleotides read TGTGCCAGCAGTTACGGGTGGGCACGGACCAGCTACGAGCAGTACTTC. This encodes CASSYGWARTSYEQYF.